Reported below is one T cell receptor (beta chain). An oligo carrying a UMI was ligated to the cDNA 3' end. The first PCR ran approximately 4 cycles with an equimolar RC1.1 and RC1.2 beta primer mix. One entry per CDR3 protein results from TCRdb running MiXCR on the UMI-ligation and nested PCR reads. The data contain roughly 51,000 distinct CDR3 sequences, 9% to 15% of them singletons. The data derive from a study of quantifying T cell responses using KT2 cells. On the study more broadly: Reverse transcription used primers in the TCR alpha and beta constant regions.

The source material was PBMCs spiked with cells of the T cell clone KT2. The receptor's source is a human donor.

As DNA, the CDR3 is TGTGCCAGCAGTCCGACAGGGGAGGCCCTCCACTTT. Its translation: CASSPTGEALHF. This chain joins TRBV6-6 and TRBJ1-6, with 8 positions matching TRBD1. In germline, CDR1 is MNHNY, CDR2 SVGAGI (reference sequence). The CDR3 covers 12 residues. V gave up 5 bases and J gave up 14 bases; unmatched junction bases: 5.